The T cell receptor (beta chain) described here comes from a study of post-analysis software for immune sequencing data. Whole-study context: Relapsing-remitting, secondary progressive and progressive-relapsing multiple sclerosis courses were included. Regarding the study as a whole: The study found TRBV5-6, TRBV5-1 and TRBV20-1 among about five TRBV segments more frequent in patients than controls.

Incorporated into the TCR beta cDNA libraries were unique molecular identifiers, which served to reduce PCR and sequencing biases. TCRdb itself ran the PCR reads through MiXCR, one entry per CDR3 protein. The sample records 600,000 to 750,000 distinct CDR3 sequences, around 60% being singletons. This CDR3 is built from 17 residues. Comments on this clonotype: The antigen is unknown. At one end, the junction sequence differs from germline, possibly due to a read error.

The sequence was collected from a girl aged 2-10 years with multiple sclerosis. Input material: blood. The V gene is TRBV12-3 or TRBV12-4, the J gene TRBJ2-3; 13 bases line up with TRBD2. CDR3 sequence reads: CASSGLAGDLSADAQYF. The DNA for the CDR3 is TGTGCCAGCAGTGGACTAGCGGGGGACCTAAGCGCAGATGCGCAGTATTTT.